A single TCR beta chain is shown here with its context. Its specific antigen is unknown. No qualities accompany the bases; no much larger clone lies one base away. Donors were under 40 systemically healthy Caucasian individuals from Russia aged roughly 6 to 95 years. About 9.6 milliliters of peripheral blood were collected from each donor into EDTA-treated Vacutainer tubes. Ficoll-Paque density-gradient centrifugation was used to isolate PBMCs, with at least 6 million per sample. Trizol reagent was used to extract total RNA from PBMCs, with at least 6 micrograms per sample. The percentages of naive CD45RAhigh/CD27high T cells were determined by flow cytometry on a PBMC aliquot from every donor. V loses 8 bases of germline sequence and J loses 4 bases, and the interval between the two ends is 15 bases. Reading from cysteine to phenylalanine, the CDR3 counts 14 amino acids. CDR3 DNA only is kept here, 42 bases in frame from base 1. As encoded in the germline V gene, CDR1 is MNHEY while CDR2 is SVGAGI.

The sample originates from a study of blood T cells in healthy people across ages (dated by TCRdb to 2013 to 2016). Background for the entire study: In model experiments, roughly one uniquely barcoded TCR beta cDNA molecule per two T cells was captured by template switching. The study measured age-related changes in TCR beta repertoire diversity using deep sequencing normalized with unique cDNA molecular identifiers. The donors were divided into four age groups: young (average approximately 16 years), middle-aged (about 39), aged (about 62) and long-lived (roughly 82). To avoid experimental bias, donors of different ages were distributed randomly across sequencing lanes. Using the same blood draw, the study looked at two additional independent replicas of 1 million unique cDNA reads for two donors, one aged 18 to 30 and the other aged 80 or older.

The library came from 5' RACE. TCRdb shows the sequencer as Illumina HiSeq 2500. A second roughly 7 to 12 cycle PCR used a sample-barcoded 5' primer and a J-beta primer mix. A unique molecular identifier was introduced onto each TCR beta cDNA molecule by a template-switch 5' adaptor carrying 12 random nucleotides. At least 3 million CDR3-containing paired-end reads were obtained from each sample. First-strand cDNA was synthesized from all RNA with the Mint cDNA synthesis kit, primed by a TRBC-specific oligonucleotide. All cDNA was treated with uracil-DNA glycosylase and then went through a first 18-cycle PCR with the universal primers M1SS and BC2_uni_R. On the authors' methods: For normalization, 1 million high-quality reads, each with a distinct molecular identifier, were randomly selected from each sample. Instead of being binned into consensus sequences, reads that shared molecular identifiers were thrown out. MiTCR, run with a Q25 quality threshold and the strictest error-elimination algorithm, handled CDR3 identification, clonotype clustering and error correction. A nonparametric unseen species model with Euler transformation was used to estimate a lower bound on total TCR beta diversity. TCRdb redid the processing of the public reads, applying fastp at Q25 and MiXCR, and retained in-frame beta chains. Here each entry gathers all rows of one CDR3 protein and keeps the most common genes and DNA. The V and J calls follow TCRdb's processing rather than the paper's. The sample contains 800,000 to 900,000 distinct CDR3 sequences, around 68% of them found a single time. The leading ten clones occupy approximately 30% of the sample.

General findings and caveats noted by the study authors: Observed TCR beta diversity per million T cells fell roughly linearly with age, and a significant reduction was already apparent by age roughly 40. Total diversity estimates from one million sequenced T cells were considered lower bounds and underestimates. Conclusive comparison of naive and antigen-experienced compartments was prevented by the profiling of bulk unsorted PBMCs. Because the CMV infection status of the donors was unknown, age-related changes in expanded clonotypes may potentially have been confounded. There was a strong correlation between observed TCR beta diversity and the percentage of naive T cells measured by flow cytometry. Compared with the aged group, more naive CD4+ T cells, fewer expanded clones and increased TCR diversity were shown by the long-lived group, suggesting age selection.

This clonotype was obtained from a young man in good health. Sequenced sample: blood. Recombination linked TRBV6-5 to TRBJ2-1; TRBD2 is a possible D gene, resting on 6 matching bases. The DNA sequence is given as TGTGCCAGCGGAATGACCGGGAGTTACAATGAGCAGTTCTTC. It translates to CASGMTGSYNEQFF.